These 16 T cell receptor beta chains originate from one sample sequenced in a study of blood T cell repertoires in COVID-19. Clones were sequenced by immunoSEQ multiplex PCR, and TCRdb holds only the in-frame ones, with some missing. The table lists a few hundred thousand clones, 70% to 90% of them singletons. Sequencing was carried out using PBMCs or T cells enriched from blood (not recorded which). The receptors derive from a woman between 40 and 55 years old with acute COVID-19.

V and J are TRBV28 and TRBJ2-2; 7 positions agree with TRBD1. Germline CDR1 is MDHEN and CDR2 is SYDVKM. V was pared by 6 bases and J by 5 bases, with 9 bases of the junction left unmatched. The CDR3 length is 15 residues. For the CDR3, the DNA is TGTGCCAGCAGCAGGGGGACCCAGGGGACCGGGGAGCTGTTTTTT. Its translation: CASSRGTQGTGELFF.

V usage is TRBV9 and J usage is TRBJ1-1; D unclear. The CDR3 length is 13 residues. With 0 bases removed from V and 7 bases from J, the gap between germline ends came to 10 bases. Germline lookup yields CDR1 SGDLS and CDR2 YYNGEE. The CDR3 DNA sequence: TGTGCCAGCAGCGTAGTATCTTCGGGTGAAGCTTTCTTT. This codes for CASSVVSSGEAFF. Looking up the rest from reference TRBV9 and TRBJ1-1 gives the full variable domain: DSGVTQTPKHLITATGQRVTLRCSPRSGDLSVYWYQQSLDQGLQFLIQYYNGEERAKGNILERFSAQQFPDLHSELNLSSLELGDSALYFCASSVVSSGEAFFGQGTRLTVV.

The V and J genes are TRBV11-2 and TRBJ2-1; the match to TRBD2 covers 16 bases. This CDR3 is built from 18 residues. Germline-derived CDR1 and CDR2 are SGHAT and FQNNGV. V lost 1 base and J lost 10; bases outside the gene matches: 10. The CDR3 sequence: CASSLVAGTSGRAGEQFF. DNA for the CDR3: TGTGCCAGCAGCTTAGTAGCAGGGACTAGCGGGAGGGCGGGCGAGCAGTTCTTC.

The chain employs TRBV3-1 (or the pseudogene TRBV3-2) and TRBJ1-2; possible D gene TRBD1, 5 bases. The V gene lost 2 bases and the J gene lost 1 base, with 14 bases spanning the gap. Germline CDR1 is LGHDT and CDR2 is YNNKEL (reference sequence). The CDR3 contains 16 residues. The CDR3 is CASSQTSGTRNYGYTF. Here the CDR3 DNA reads TGTGCCAGCAGCCAAACATCCGGGACTCGTAACTATGGCTACACCTTC.

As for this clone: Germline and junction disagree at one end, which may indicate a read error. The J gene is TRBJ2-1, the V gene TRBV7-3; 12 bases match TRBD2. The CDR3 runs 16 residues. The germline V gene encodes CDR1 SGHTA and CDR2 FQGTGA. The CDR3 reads CASSLTSGRRYNEQFF. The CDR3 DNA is TGTGCCAGCAGCCTAACTAGCGGGAGGAGGTACAATGAGCAGTTCTTC.

The CDR3, as DNA: TGTGCCTGGAGTGTTCTGGGGACAGGTCCCTACACCTTC. It yields the protein CAWSVLGTGPYTF. The V gene is TRBV30, the J gene TRBJ1-2, with 8 bases matching TRBD1. V lost 0 bases to trimming and J lost 10 bases; unmatched junction nucleotides: 7. The germline CDR1 and CDR2 sequences are GTSNPN and SVGIG (reference sequence). The CDR3 spans 13 residues. Full variable domain (remainder filled in from reference TRBV30 and TRBJ1-2): SQTIHQWPATLVQPVGSPLSLECTVEGTSNPNLYWYRQAAGRGLQLLFYSVGIGQISSEVPQNLSASRPQDRQFILSSKKLLLSDSGFYLCAWSVLGTGPYTFGSGTRLTVV.

The CDR3: CASSWGTGISYEQYF. CDR3 nucleotide sequence: TGCGCCAGCAGCTGGGGGACAGGTATCTCCTACGAGCAGTACTTC. The chain carries TRBV5-1 and TRBJ2-7, with TRBD1 matching 8 bases. With 3 bases clipped from V and 0 bases from J, the junction kept 5 bases outside the gene matches. The germline V gene has CDR1 SGHRS and CDR2 YFSETQ. The CDR3 totals 15 residues.

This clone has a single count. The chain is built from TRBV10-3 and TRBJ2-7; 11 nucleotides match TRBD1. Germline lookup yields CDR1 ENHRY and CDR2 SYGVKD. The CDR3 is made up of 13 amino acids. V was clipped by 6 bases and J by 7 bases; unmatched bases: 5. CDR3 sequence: CAISGQGAGEQYF. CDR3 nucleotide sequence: TGTGCCATCAGCGGACAGGGGGCAGGAGAGCAGTACTTC.

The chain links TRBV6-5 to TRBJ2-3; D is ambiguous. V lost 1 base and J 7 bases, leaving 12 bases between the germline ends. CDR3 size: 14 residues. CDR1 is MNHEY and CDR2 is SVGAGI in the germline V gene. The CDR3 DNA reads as TGTGCCAGCAGTTACTGCCAAGATCTACATACGCAGTATTTT. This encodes CASSYCQDLHTQYF.

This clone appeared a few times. This CDR3 reads CASSLSNRDRTTDTQYF. The CDR3 DNA reads TGTGCCAGCAGCTTATCCAACCGGGACAGGACCACAGATACGCAGTATTTT. The chain combines TRBV11-2 with TRBJ2-3; 8 bases match TRBD1. This CDR3 is built from 17 residues. Losses at the gene ends were 2 bases for V and 2 bases for J; bases not matched to a gene: 9. From germline, CDR1 is SGHAT and CDR2 FQNNGV.

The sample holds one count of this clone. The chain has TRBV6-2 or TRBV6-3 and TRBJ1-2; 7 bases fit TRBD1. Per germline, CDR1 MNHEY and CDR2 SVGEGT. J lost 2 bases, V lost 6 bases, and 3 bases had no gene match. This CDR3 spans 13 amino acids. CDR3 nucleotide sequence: TGTGCCAGCAGCCAGACAGGGAACTATGGCTACACCTTC. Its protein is CASSQTGNYGYTF.

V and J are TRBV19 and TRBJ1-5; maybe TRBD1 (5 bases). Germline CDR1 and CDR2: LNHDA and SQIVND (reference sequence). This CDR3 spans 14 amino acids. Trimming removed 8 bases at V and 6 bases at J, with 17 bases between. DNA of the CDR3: TGTGCCAGTGGTTCTCAGGGAGGCGGTCAGCCCCAGCATTTT. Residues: CASGSQGGGQPQHF.

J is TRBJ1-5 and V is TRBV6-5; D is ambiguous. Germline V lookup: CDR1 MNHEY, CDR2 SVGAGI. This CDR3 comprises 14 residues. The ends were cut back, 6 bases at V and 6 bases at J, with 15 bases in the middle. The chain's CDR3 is CASSPLSEFQPQHF. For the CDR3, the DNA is TGTGCCAGCAGCCCGCTCTCCGAGTTTCAGCCCCAGCATTTT.

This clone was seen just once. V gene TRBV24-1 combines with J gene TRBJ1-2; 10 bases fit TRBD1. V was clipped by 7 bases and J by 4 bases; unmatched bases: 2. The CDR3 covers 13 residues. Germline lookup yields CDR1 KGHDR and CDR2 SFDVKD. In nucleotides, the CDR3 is TGTGCCACCAGAGGACAGGGGGGCTATGGCTACACCTTC. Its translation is CATRGQGGYGYTF.

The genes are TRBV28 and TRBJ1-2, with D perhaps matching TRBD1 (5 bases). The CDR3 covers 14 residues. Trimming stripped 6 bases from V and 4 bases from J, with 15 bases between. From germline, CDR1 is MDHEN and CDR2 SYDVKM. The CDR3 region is CASSLGGSRYGYTF. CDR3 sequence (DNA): TGTGCCAGCAGCCTTGGGGGGTCCCGCTATGGCTACACCTTC.

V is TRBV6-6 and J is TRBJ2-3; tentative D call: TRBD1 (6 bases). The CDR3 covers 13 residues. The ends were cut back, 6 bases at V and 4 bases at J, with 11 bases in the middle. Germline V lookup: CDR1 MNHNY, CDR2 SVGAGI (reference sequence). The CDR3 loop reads CASRFTGSDTQYF. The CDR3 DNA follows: TGTGCCAGCAGGTTCACAGGGTCAGATACGCAGTATTTT.